The entry that follows covers one TCR beta chain sequence. Its target is not known. Only in-frame clones appear in the TCRdb table, and some are missing; sequencing was by immunoSEQ multiplex PCR. The sample records about 180,000 clones, 80% to 90% being singletons. The CDR3 extends over 12 amino acids. V lost 4 bases and J lost 6, with 12 bases in between. From germline, CDR1 is SQVTM and CDR2 ANQGSEA. This record belongs to a study of T cell responses to AZD1222 COVID-19 vaccine. General observations from the study: Increased Spike-specific TCR breadth and depth were observed after two AZD1222 doses.

This clonotype was obtained from an adult in good health. The sample consisted of peripheral blood, taken on day 0 of AZD1222 vaccination. The chain employs TRBV29-1 and TRBJ1-2, with D hard to call. CDR3 sequence: CSVVTGVHGYTF. In DNA form, the CDR3 reads TGCAGCGTTGTTACCGGAGTACATGGCTACACCTTC.